What follows are 24 T cell receptor beta chains derived from one specimen sequenced in a study of blood T cell repertoires in COVID-19. Produced via immunoSEQ multiplex PCR; TCRdb's table is partial and in-frame only. The sample yields a few hundred thousand clones, approximately 90% seen once. The sample comprised PBMCs or T cells enriched from blood (not recorded which). These receptors originate from a woman aged 60 to 75 who had recovered from COVID-19.

The chain couples TRBV30 to TRBJ2-3; 8 positions agree with TRBD2. The CDR3 consists of 13 residues. The V segment lost 4 bases and the J segment 4 bases; nucleotides outside the gene matches: 4. Germline V gene lookup returns CDR1 GTSNPN and CDR2 SVGIG (reference sequence). The CDR3 sequence: CAWNPGGADTQYF. CDR3 coding DNA: TGTGCCTGGAACCCCGGGGGGGCAGATACGCAGTATTTT.

The V gene is TRBV19, the J gene TRBJ1-5; D remains ambiguous. Germline loops: CDR1 LNHDA, CDR2 SQIVND (reference sequence). The CDR3 runs 14 residues. V was pared by 5 bases and J by 0 bases, with 8 bases between. CDR3 nucleotide sequence: TGTGCCAGTAGTCCGGGTAATAGCAATCAGCCCCAGCATTTT. Its protein is CASSPGNSNQPQHF.

The chain links TRBV19 to TRBJ2-1; maybe TRBD1 (5 bases). Deletions cut 4 bases from V and 2 bases from J, with 15 bases between. From germline, CDR1 is LNHDA and CDR2 SQIVND (reference sequence). This CDR3 region has 16 residues. This CDR3 is CASSSPPGYPYNEQFF. CDR3 in DNA: TGTGCCAGTAGTAGCCCCCCAGGGTACCCCTACAATGAGCAGTTCTTC.

This clone has only one observation. The V call is TRBV15, the J call TRBJ1-2; D perhaps matches TRBD1 (5 bases). V lost 1 base, J lost 1 base, and 13 bases lay in between. Germline loops: CDR1 LNHNV, CDR2 YYDKDF (reference sequence). The CDR3 length is 16 residues. Here the CDR3 DNA reads TGTGCCACCAGCAGAGCCTCCGTGGGGGGTAACTATGGCTACACCTTC. Its translation: CATSRASVGGNYGYTF.

This clone was seen a handful of times. The chain employs TRBV30 and TRBJ2-3; 8 nucleotides line up with TRBD1. Trimming took 4 bases from V and 3 from J; bases not matched to a gene: 6. This CDR3 has 14 residues. Germline-derived CDR1 and CDR2 are GTSNPN and SVGIG (reference sequence). CDR3: CAWNRDRQTDTQYF. Written as DNA, the CDR3 is TGTGCCTGGAACCGGGACAGGCAAACAGATACGCAGTATTTT.

The chain is built from TRBV4-1 and TRBJ2-1; D remains ambiguous. This CDR3 comprises 15 residues. Trimming stripped 1 base from V and 0 bases from J, with 7 bases between. CDR1 and CDR2 (germline): MGHRA, YSYEKL. DNA for the CDR3: TGCGCCAGCAGCCAAGCAGGAAGCTCCTACAATGAGCAGTTCTTC. Protein: CASSQAGSSYNEQFF.

This chain links TRBV29-1 with TRBJ2-7; D gene uncertain. Germline V CDR1 and CDR2: SQVTM, ANQGSEA. V was shortened by 6 bases and J by 2 bases, with 14 bases between the two germline ends. This CDR3 is built from 13 residues. The CDR3 spells CSVALGVPYEQYF. CDR3 bases: TGCAGCGTCGCCCTAGGCGTGCCCTACGAGCAGTACTTC.

In its sample, this clone was seen once. The chain's CDR3 is CASSSIPSGGTDTQYF. The CDR3 nucleotides are TGTGCCAGCAGCTCAATCCCTAGCGGGGGGACAGATACGCAGTATTTT. J is TRBJ2-3 and V is TRBV11-3; 11 bases fit TRBD2. The CDR3 consists of 16 residues. Germline V lookup: CDR1 SGHNT, CDR2 YENEEA. After removal of 4 bases from V and 3 bases from J, the junction contained 6 bases not matched to a gene.

This chain uses TRBV27 with TRBJ1-6, with 9 bases lining up with TRBD1. The germline CDR1 and CDR2 sequences are MNHEY and SMNVEV (reference sequence). This CDR3 spans 19 amino acids. V trimming: 4 bases; J trimming: 7 bases; junction bases outside the gene matches: 17. The chain's CDR3 is CASSSTSGTGSPRNSPLHF. The CDR3 DNA sequence: TGTGCCAGCAGTTCAACCTCCGGGACAGGGTCCCCTCGCAATTCACCCCTCCACTTT.

The chain links TRBV6-2 or TRBV6-3 to TRBJ2-3; TRBD2 aligns across 12 bases. With 4 bases clipped from V and 1 base from J, the junction kept 6 bases outside the gene matches. CDR3 length: 17 amino acids. The germline gives CDR1 MNHEY, CDR2 SVGEGT. CDR3 region: CASSSYSSGGGTDTQYF. The CDR3 DNA sequence: TGTGCCAGCAGTTCCTACTCTAGCGGGGGGGGCACAGATACGCAGTATTTT.

The CDR3 here is CASSLGGGGQPQHF. In DNA form, the CDR3 reads TGTGCCAGCAGTTTAGGCGGGGGAGGTCAGCCCCAGCATTTT. The chain employs TRBV27 and TRBJ1-5, with D tentatively TRBD1 (5 bases). Per the germline V gene, CDR1 is MNHEY and CDR2 is SMNVEV (reference sequence). Trimming cost V 2 bases and J 6 bases, with 11 bases left between them. The CDR3 consists of 14 residues.

With regard to this clone: Other DNA sequences of this sample code for an identical CDR3. The chain combines TRBV7-8 with TRBJ1-2, with D unresolved. CDR1 is SGHVS, CDR2 FQNEAQ, per germline. The CDR3 covers 13 residues. Trimming removed 3 bases from V and 2 bases from J, with 7 bases in between. CDR3 sequence reads: CASSLGENYGYTF. The CDR3 region has the DNA TGTGCCAGCAGCTTGGGAGAGAACTATGGCTACACCTTC.

V gene TRBV3-1 (or the pseudogene TRBV3-2) combines with J gene TRBJ2-7; D possibly corresponds to TRBD2 (5 bases). V lost 4 bases, J lost 5 bases, and 12 bases lay in between. The CDR3 is made up of 13 amino acids. From germline, CDR1 is LGHDT and CDR2 YNNKEL (reference sequence). CDR3 residues: CASSREGRNEQYF. The DNA for the CDR3 is TGTGCCAGCAGCCGCGAGGGTCGGAACGAGCAGTACTTC.

The genes are TRBV10-2 and TRBJ1-6, with TRBD1 as a possible D gene (6 bases). Trimming shortened V by 4 bases and J by 10 bases, and 11 bases separated the two germline ends. Germline CDR1 is WSHSY and CDR2 is SAAADI. The CDR3 consists of 13 residues. CDR3 sequence (DNA): TGCGCCAGCAGTGTGCAGGGGAACTCACCCCTCCACTTT. It is translated as CASSVQGNSPLHF.

CDR3 loop: CSVEDPRVGSYGYTF. Here the CDR3 DNA reads TGCAGCGTTGAAGATCCGAGGGTTGGATCCTATGGCTACACCTTC. The chain is built from TRBV29-1 and TRBJ1-2; D gene unclear. CDR1 and CDR2 from the germline V gene are SQVTM and ANQGSEA. V lost 0 bases and J 4 bases, leaving 15 bases between the germline ends. This CDR3 is built from 15 residues.

J is TRBJ1-4 and V is TRBV2; D remains unclear. Germline V CDR1 and CDR2: SNHLY, FYNNEI. The CDR3 contains 10 residues. Trimming took off 6 bases at V and 6 bases at J, with 2 bases between the two ends. The CDR3 region has the DNA TGTGCCAGCAGCGATGAAAAACTGTTTTTT. This sequence encodes CASSDEKLFF. The variable domain in full, completed from reference TRBV2 and TRBJ1-4, reads EPEVTQTPSHQVTQMGQEVILRCVPISNHLYFYWYRQILGQKVEFLVSFYNNEISEKSEIFDDQFSVERPDGSNFTLKIRSTKLEDSAMYFCASSDEKLFFGSGTQLSVL.

V gene TRBV3-1 (or the pseudogene TRBV3-2) combines with J gene TRBJ1-1; 9 nucleotides line up with TRBD1. The CDR3 contains 14 residues. Germline CDR1 reads LGHDT; CDR2 reads YNNKEL (reference sequence). The V segment lost 3 bases and the J segment 5 bases; nucleotides outside the gene matches: 4. This chain's CDR3 is CASSHSTGGTEAFF. In DNA form, the CDR3 reads TGTGCCAGCAGCCACTCGACAGGGGGAACTGAAGCTTTCTTT.

This chain's CDR3 is CASSRGSTYGYTF. Written as DNA, the CDR3 is TGTGCCAGCAGCAGGGGGTCCACCTATGGCTACACCTTC. V and J are TRBV3-1 (or the pseudogene TRBV3-2) and TRBJ1-2, with D possibly TRBD1 on 6 matching bases. CDR1 and CDR2 from the germline V gene are LGHDT and YNNKEL (reference sequence). The CDR3 length is 13 residues. Trimming removed 5 bases at V and 4 bases at J, with 11 bases between.

V and J are TRBV7-2 and TRBJ2-7; tentatively, D is TRBD2 (6 bases). V lost 1 base to trimming and J lost 0 bases, with 10 bases between them. Germline V gives CDR1 SGHTA, CDR2 FQGNSA. The CDR3 length is 15 residues. CDR3 in amino acids: CASSLEGLSSYEQYF. The CDR3 coding sequence is TGTGCCAGCAGCTTAGAGGGACTCTCCTCCTACGAGCAGTACTTC.

The V and J genes are TRBV5-1 and TRBJ2-7; TRBD2 might be the D (5 bases). V lost 0 bases and J 4 bases, leaving 14 bases between the germline ends. Germline CDR1 is SGHRS and CDR2 is YFSETQ. The CDR3 consists of 15 residues. The CDR3 sequence: CASSLEGLGIYEQYF. CDR3 sequence (DNA): TGCGCCAGCAGCTTGGAGGGCCTCGGGATTTACGAGCAGTACTTC.

The gene calls are TRBV7-2 and TRBJ1-1; D unresolved. V was trimmed by 5 bases and J by 1 base, leaving 11 bases between them. CDR3 size: 14 residues. CDR1 and CDR2 from the germline V gene are SGHTA and FQGNSA. CDR3 DNA sequence: TGTGCCAGCAGCGAAGAGCCCCAGAACACTGAAGCTTTCTTT. Amino acids: CASSEEPQNTEAFF. Together with reference TRBV7-2 and TRBJ1-1, the CDR3 gives the full variable domain: GAGVSQSPSNKVTEKGKDVELRCDPISGHTALYWYRQSLGQGLEFLIYFQGNSAPDKSGLPSDRFSAERTGGSVSTLTIQRTQQEDSAVYLCASSEEPQNTEAFFGQGTRLTVV.

The chain combines TRBV30 with TRBJ1-4, with D perhaps matching TRBD1 (5 bases). CDR3 length: 14 residues. V dropped 1 base and J dropped 8 bases, with 14 bases sitting between them. The germline V gene has CDR1 GTSNPN and CDR2 SVGIG (reference sequence). Here the CDR3 reads CAWSDGLAGEKLFF. The DNA of the CDR3 is TGTGCCTGGAGTGATGGGCTCGCAGGGGAAAAACTGTTTTTT. The variable domain in full, completed from reference TRBV30 and TRBJ1-4, reads SQTIHQWPATLVQPVGSPLSLECTVEGTSNPNLYWYRQAAGRGLQLLFYSVGIGQISSEVPQNLSASRPQDRQFILSSKKLLLSDSGFYLCAWSDGLAGEKLFFGSGTQLSVL.

The rearrangement uses TRBV28 and TRBJ2-2; TRBD1 aligns across 7 bases. The CDR3 spans 15 residues. V shed 3 bases, J shed 7 bases, and the junction held 8 bases outside the gene matches. Looked up from germline, CDR1 is MDHEN and CDR2 is SYDVKM. The CDR3 sequence: CASSFKDRPGGELFF. The DNA of the CDR3 is TGTGCCAGCAGTTTTAAGGACAGGCCCGGCGGGGAGCTGTTTTTT.

This clone was counted a single time. The chain recombines TRBV9 with TRBJ2-3, with 14 bases that match TRBD2. With V trimmed by 4 bases and J by 4 bases, 11 bases remained unmatched. Germline assignment: CDR1 SGDLS and CDR2 YYNGEE. The CDR3 runs 18 residues. The CDR3 sequence: CASSPGLAGGLVADTQYF. The CDR3 DNA follows: TGTGCCAGCAGCCCTGGACTAGCGGGGGGCCTGGTAGCAGATACGCAGTATTTT.